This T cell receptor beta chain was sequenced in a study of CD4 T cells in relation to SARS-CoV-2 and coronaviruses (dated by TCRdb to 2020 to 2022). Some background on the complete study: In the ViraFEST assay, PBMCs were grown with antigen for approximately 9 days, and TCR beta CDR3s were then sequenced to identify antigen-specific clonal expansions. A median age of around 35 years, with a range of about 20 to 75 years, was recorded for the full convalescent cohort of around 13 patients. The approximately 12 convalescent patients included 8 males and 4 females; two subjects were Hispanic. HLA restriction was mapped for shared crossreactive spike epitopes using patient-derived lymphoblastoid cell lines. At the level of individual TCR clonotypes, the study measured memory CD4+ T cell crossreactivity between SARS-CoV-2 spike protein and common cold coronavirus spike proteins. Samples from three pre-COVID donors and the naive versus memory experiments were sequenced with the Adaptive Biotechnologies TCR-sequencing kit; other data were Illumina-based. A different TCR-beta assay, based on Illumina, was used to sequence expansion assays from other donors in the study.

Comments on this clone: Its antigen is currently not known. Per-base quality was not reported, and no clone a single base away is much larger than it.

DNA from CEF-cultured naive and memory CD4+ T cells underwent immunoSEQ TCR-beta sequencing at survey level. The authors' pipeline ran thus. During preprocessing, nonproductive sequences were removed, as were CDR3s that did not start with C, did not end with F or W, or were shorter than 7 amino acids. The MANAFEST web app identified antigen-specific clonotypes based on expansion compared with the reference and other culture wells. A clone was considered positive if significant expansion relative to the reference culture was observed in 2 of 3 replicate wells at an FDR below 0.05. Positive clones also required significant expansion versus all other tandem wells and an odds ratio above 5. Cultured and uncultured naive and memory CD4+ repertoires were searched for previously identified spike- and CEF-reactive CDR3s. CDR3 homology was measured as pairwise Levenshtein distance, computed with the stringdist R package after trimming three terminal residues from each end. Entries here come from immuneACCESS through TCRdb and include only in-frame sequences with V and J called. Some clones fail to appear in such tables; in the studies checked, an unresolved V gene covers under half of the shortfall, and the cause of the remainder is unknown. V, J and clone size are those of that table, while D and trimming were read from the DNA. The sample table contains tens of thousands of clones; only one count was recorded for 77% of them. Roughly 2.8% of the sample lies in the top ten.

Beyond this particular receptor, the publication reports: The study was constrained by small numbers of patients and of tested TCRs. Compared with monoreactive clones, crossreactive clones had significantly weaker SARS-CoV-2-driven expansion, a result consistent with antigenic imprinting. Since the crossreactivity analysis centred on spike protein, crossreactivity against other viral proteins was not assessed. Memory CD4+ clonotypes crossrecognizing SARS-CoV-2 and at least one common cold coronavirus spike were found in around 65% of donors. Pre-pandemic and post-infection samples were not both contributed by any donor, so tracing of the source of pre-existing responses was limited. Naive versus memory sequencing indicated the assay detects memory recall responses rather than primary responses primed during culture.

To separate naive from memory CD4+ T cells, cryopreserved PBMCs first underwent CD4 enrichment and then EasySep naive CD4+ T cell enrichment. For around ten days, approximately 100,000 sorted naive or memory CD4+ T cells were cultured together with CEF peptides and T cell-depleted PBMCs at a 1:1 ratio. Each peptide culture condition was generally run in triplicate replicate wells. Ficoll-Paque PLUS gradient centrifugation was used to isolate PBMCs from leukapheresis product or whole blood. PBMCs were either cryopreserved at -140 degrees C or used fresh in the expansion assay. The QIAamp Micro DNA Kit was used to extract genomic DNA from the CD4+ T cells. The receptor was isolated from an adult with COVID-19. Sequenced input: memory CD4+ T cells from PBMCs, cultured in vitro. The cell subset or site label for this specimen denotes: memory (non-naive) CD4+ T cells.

For the CDR3, the sequence is CATRGTLRGSNQPQHF. The sequenced DNA: TGTGCCACAAGGGGGACCCTTAGGGGTAGCAATCAGCCCCAGCATTTT. In this chain, TRBV28 is recombined with TRBJ1-5, and perhaps TRBD1 as D gene, on 6 matching bases. The CDR1 and CDR2 encoded by the germline V gene are MDHEN and SYDVKM. The CDR3 goes from the cysteine to the phenylalanine over 16 residues. Only the CDR3 region is kept as DNA, spanning 48 bases read in frame from base 1. Trimming removed 10 bases from V and 0 bases from J, leaving 19 bases between the germline ends.